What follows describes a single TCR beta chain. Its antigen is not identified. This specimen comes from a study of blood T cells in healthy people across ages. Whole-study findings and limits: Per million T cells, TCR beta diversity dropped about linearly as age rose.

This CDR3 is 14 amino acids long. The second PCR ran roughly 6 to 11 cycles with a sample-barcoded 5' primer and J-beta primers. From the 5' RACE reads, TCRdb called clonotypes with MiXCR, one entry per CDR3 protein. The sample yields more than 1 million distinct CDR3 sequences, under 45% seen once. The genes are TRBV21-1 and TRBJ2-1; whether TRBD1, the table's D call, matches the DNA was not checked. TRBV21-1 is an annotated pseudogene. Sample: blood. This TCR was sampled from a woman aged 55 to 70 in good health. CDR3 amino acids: CASSKVETVGEQFF. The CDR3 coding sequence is TGTGCCAGCAGCAAAGTAGAGACAGTGGGTGAGCAGTTCTTC.